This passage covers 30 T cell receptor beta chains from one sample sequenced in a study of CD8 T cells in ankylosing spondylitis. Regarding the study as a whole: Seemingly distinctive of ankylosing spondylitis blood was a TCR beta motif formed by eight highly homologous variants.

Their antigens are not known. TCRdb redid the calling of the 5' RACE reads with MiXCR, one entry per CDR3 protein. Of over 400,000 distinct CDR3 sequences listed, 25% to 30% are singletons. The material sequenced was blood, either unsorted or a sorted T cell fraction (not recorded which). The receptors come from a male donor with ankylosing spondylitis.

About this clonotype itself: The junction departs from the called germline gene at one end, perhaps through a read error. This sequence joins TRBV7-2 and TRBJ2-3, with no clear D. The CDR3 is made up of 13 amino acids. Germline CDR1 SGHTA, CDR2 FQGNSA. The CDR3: CASSLVFPDSQYF. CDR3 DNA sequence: TGTGCCAGCAGCTTAGTGTTTCCAGATTCGCAGTATTTT.

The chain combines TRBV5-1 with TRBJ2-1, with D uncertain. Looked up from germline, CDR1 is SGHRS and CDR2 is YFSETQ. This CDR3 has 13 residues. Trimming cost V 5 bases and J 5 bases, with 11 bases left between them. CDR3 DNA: TGCGCCAGCAGTCGTGAAGGAGACAATGAGCAGTTCTTC. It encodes CASSREGDNEQFF. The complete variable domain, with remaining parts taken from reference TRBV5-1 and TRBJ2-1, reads KAGVTQTPRYLIKTRGQQVTLSCSPISGHRSVSWYQQTPGQGLQFLFEYFSETQRNKGNFPGRFSGRQFSNSRSEMNVSTLELGDSALYLCASSREGDNEQFFGPGTRLTVL.

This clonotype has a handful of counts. The CDR3 bases are TGCAGCGTGGCGACTAGCGGGAGAAAGAATGAGCAGTTCTTC. As protein: CSVATSGRKNEQFF. The J gene is TRBJ2-1, the V gene TRBV29-1, with TRBD2 matching 12 bases. The CDR3 length is 14 residues. Germline CDR1 SQVTM, CDR2 ANQGSEA. Trimming took 6 bases from V and 7 from J; bases not matched to a gene: 7.

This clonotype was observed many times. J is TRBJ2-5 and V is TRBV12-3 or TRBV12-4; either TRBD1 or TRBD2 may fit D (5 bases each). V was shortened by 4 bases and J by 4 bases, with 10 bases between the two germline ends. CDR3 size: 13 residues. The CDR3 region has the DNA TGTGCCAGCAGTTCCCGGGGCGGAGAGACCCAGTACTTC. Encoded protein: CASSSRGGETQYF.

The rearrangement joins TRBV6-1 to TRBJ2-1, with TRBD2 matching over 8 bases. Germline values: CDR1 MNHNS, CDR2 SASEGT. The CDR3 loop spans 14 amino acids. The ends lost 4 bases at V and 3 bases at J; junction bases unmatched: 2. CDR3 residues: CASSGTSGYNEQFF. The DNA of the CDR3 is TGTGCCAGCAGTGGAACTAGCGGCTACAATGAGCAGTTCTTC.

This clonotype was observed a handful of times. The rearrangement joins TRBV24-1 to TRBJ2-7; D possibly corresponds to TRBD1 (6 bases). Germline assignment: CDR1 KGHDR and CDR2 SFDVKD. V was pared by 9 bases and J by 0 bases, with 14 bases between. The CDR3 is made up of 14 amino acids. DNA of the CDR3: TGTGCCACCCCATTAACAGGGAGCTCCTACGAGCAGTACGTC. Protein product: CATPLTGSSYEQYV.

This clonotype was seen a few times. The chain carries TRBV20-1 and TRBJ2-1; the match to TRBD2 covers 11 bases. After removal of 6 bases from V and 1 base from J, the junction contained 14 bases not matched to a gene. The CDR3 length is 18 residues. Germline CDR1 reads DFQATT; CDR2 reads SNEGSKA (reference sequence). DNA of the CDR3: TGCAGTGCAAGTACTAGCGGGAGAGGGATAGGGTCCTACAATGAGCAGTTCTTC. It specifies CSASTSGRGIGSYNEQFF.

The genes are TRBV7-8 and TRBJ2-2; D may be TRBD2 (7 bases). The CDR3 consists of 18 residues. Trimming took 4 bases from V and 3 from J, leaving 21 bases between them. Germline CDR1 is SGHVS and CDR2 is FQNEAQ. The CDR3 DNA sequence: TGTGCCAGCAGCTCGTTCCTCGGGGGGCTTGGGCACACCGGGGAGCTGTTTTTT. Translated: CASSSFLGGLGHTGELFF.

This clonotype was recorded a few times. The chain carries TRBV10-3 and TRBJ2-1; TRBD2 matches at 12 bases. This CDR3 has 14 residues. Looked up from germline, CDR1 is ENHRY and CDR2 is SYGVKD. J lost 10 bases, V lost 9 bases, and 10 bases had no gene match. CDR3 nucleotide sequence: TGTGCCATTTCCCCTAGCGGGAGGGCCCGGGAGCAGTTCTTC. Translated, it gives CAISPSGRAREQFF.

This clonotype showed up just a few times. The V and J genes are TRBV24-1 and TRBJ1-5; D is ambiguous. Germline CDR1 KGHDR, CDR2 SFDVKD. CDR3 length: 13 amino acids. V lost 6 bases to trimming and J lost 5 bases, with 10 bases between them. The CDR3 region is CATSNTGYQPQHF. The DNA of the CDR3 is TGTGCCACCAGTAACACGGGGTATCAGCCCCAGCATTTT.

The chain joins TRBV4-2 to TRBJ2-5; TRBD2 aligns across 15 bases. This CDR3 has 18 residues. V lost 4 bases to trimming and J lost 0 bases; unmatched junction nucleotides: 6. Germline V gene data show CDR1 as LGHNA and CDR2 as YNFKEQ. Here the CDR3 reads CASSPRTSGRANQETQYF. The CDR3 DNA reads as TGTGCCAGCAGCCCTCGGACTAGCGGGAGGGCGAACCAAGAGACCCAGTACTTC.

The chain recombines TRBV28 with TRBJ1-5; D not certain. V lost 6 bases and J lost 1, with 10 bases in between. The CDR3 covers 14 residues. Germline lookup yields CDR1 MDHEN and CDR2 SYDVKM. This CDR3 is CASRPLMSNQPQHF. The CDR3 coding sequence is TGTGCCAGCAGACCCCTGATGAGCAATCAGCCCCAGCATTTT.

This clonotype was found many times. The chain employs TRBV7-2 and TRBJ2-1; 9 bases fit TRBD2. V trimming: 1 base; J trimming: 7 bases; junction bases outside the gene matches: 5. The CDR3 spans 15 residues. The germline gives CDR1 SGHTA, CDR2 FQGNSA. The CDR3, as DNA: TGTGCCAGCAGCTTAGGTGGCGGGAGGGTTAATGAGCAGTTCTTC. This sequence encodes CASSLGGGRVNEQFF.

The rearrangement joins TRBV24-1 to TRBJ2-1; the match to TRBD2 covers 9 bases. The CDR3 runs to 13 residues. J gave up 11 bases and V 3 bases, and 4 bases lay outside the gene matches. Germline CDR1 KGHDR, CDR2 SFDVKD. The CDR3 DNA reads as TGTGCCACCAGTGATCCGGGACTAGCTAAGCAGTTCTTC. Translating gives CATSDPGLAKQFF.

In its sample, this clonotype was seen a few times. The CDR3 reads CASSLILPGQGIRETQYF. For the CDR3, the DNA is TGTGCCAGCTCACTAATTCTCCCGGGACAGGGAATCCGAGAGACCCAGTACTTC. This chain connects TRBV18 to TRBJ2-5; 9 bases agree with TRBD1. This CDR3 comprises 18 residues. V lost 4 bases, J lost 4 bases, and 16 bases stayed unmatched. Germline values: CDR1 KGHSH, CDR2 LQKENI.

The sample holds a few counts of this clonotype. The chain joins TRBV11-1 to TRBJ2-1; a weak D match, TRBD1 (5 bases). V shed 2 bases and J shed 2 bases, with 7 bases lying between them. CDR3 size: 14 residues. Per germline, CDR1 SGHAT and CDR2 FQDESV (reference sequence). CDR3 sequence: CASSLRGPYNEQFF. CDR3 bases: TGTGCCAGCAGCTTAAGGGGCCCCTACAATGAGCAGTTCTTC.

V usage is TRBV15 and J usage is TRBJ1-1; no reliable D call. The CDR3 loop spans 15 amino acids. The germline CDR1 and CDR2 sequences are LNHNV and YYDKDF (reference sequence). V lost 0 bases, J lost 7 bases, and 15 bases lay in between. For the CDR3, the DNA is TGTGCCACCAGCAGAGATCAGCTGGGATTGGATGAAGCTTTCTTT. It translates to CATSRDQLGLDEAFF.

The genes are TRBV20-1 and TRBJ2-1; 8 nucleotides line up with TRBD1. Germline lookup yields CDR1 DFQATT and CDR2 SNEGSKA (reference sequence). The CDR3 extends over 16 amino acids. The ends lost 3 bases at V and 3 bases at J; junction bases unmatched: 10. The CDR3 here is CSASDPGQGHYNEQFF. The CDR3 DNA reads TGCAGTGCTAGTGACCCCGGACAGGGACACTACAATGAGCAGTTCTTC.

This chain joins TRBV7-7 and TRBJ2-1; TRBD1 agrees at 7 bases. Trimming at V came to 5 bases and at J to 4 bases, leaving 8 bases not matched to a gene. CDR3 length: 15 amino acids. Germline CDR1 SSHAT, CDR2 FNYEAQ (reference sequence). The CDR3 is CASSPRDREYNEQFF. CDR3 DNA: TGTGCCAGCAGCCCGAGGGACAGAGAATACAATGAGCAGTTCTTC.

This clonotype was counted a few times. CDR3 sequence reads: CSARVGAWNTEAFF. CDR3 DNA: TGCAGTGCTAGAGTGGGGGCATGGAACACTGAAGCTTTCTTT. V and J are TRBV20-1 and TRBJ1-1; possibly TRBD1 for D (6 bases). The V end was cut by 1 base, the J end by 1 base, with 10 bases between. The germline V gene has CDR1 DFQATT and CDR2 SNEGSKA (reference sequence). CDR3 size: 14 residues.

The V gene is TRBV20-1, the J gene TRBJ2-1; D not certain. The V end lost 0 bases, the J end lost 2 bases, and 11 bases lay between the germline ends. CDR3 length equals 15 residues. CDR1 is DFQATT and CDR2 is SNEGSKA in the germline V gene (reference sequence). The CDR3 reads CSARDSRGAYNEQFF. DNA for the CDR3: TGCAGTGCTAGAGATTCTCGCGGTGCCTACAATGAGCAGTTCTTC.

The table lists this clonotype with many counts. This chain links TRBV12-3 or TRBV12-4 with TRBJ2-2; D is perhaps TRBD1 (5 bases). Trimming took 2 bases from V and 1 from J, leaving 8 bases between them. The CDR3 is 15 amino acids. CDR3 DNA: TGTGCCAGCAGTTTACTCCAGGGGAACACCGGGGAGCTGTTTTTT. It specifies CASSLLQGNTGELFF.

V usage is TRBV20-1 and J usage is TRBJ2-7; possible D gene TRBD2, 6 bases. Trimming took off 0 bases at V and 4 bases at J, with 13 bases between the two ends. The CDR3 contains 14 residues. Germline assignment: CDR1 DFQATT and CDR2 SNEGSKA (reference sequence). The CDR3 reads CSARDFGTSYEQYF. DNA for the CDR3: TGCAGTGCTAGAGATTTTGGGACTTCGTACGAGCAGTACTTC.

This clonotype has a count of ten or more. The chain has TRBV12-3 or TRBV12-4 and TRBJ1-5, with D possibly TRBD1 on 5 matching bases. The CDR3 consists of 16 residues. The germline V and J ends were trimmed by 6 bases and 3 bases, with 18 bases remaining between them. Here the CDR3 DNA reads TGTGCCAGCAGCCATCTTAGGGGTGGACACAATCAGCCCCAGCATTTT. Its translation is CASSHLRGGHNQPQHF.

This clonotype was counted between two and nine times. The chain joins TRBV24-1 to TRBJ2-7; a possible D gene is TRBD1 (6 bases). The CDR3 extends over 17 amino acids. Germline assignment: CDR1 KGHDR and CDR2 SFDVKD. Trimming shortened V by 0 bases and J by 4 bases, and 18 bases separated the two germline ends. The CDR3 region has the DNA TGTGCCACCAGTGATTTGCCCTCAAAGGACAGAAGTTACGAGCAGTACTTC. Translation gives CATSDLPSKDRSYEQYF.

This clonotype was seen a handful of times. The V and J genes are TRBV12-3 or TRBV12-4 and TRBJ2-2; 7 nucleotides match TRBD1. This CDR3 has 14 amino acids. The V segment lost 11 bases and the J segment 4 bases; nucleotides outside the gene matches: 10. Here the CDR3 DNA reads TGTGCCGGTTCGACAGGGTTCGTCACCGGGGAGCTGTTTTTT. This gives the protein CAGSTGFVTGELFF.

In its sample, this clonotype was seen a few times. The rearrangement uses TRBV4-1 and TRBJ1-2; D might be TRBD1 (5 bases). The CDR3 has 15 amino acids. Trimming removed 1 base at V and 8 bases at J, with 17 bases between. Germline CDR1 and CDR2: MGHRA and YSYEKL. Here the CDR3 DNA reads TGCGCCAGCAGCCAAGGTCCTGACAGTATCCGCGGCTACACCTTC. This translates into CASSQGPDSIRGYTF.

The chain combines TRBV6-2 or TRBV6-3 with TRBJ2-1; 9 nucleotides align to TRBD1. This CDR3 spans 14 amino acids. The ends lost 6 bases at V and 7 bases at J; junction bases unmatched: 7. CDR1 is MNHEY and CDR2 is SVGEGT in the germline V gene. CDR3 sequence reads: CASSSTGGWNEQFF. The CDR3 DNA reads TGTGCCAGCAGCTCGACAGGGGGATGGAATGAGCAGTTCTTC.

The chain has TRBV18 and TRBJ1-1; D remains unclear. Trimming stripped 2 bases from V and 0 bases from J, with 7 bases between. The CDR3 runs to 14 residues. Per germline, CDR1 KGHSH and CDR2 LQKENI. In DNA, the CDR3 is TGTGCCAGCTCACCAAACACGATGAACACTGAAGCTTTCTTT. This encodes CASSPNTMNTEAFF. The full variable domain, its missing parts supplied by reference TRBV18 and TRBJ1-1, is NAGVMQNPRHLVRRRGQEARLRCSPMKGHSHVYWYRQLPEEGLKFMVYLQKENIIDESGMPKERFSAEFPKEGPSILRIQQVVRGDSAAYFCASSPNTMNTEAFFGQGTRLTVV.

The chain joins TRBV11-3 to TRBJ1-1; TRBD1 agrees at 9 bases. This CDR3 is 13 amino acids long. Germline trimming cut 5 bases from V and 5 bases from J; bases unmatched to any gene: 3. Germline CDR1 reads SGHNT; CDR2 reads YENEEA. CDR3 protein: CASSPQGATEAFF. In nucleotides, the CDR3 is TGTGCCAGCAGCCCACAGGGGGCTACTGAAGCTTTCTTT.